Listed here are 2 T cell receptor beta chains from one sample, sequenced in a study of T cells after posttransplantation cyclophosphamide. Busulfan-fludarabine conditioning, marrow transplant, and cyclophosphamide on days +3 and +4 were administered. Sequenced by immunoSEQ multiplex PCR; TCRdb stores in-frame clones only, minus some. Among 9,500 to 14,000 clones listed, around nine tenths were seen once. The material sequenced was PBMCs, taken after allogeneic stem cell transplant with posttransplant cyclophosphamide. These receptors all stem from a female patient between 30 and 39 years old who received an allogeneic stem cell transplant from an unrelated donor, was CMV-positive, and had no GVHD. Some T cells may be provided by the graft donor.

The chain couples TRBV29-1 to TRBJ1-1; D ambiguous. V was cut by 1 base and J by 0 bases, with 6 bases left in between. The CDR3 is 13 amino acids. Germline values: CDR1 SQVTM, CDR2 ANQGSEA. The CDR3 DNA is TGCAGCGTTGAAGGCAGGATGAACACTGAAGCTTTCTTT. This encodes CSVEGRMNTEAFF.

V and J are TRBV25-1 and TRBJ2-7, with 7 bases matching TRBD1. Germline CDR1 is MGHDK and CDR2 is SYGVNS. The junction had 7 bases not matched to a gene; V was cut back by 7 bases and J by 7 bases. CDR3 length: 12 amino acids. The CDR3: CASTHRGREQYF. The CDR3 bases are TGTGCCAGCACCCACAGGGGTCGTGAGCAGTACTTC.